This T cell receptor (beta chain) derives from a study of T cell changes during pregnancy in multiple sclerosis. Germline values: CDR1 MGHRA, CDR2 YSYEKL. With V trimmed by 1 base and J by 6 bases, 6 bases remained unmatched. The CDR3 is 15 residues long. Generated by immunoSEQ multiplex PCR, the TCRdb table keeps only in-frame clones and is missing some. This sample has about 22,000 clones; about 84% occur once, and the top ten carry 7.5% to 9%. Sequencing was performed on CD8+ T cells from peripheral blood mononuclear cells, taken before pregnancy. The chain employs TRBV4-1 and TRBJ2-3; 8 bases map to TRBD1. This TCR derives from a female donor with multiple sclerosis, enrolled in a pregnancy study. CDR3 DNA sequence: TGCGCCAGCAGCCAAGTGTGGACAGGGACCGATACGCAGTATTTT. It codes for CASSQVWTGTDTQYF.